A single sample is the source of the 32 T cell receptor beta chains below, sequenced in a study of cytotoxic CD8 clonotypes in ibrutinib-treated CLL. Libraries were prepared by immunoSEQ multiplex PCR; TCRdb keeps only in-frame clonotypes and omits some of them. The sample has about 28,000 clones, roughly 57% seen once; the top ten hold about 4.8%. The sample here was PBMCs, taken before ibrutinib treatment. All receptors derive from a human donor with chronic lymphocytic leukemia.

The chain couples TRBV5-1 to TRBJ2-7; 8 nucleotides agree with TRBD1. J lost 7 bases, V lost 2 bases, and 5 bases had no gene match. In germline, CDR1 is SGHRS, CDR2 YFSETQ. The CDR3 spans 13 residues. CDR3 amino acids: CASSFQGAREQYF. CDR3 DNA sequence: TGCGCCAGCAGCTTTCAGGGGGCGAGGGAGCAGTACTTC. The whole variable domain, filled in from reference TRBV5-1 and TRBJ2-7, reads KAGVTQTPRYLIKTRGQQVTLSCSPISGHRSVSWYQQTPGQGLQFLFEYFSETQRNKGNFPGRFSGRQFSNSRSEMNVSTLELGDSALYLCASSFQGAREQYFGPGTRLTVT.

This clone came up a few times. The chain uses TRBV4-2 and TRBJ1-2; D is possibly TRBD1 (5 bases). V lost 0 bases, J lost 4 bases, and 12 bases lay in between. The CDR3 has 15 residues. In germline, CDR1 is LGHNA, CDR2 YNFKEQ. The CDR3 bases are TGTGCCAGCAGCCAAGATCTAGGGGAAGCCTATGGCTACACCTTC. As protein: CASSQDLGEAYGYTF.

V usage is TRBV9 and J usage is TRBJ2-2; possibly TRBD1 for D (6 bases). The V end was cut by 6 bases, the J end by 6 bases, with 15 bases between. CDR1 and CDR2 from the germline V gene are SGDLS and YYNGEE. This CDR3 comprises 14 residues. The CDR3 region has the DNA TGTGCCAGCACCCATACAGGGAATCCCGGGGAGCTGTTTTTT. Its translation is CASTHTGNPGELFF.

The V gene is TRBV10-3, the J gene TRBJ2-2; D may be TRBD2 (6 bases). From germline, CDR1 is ENHRY and CDR2 SYGVKD. V gave up 4 bases and J gave up 0 bases, with 12 bases separating them. The CDR3 sequence is 16 residues long. DNA of the CDR3: TGTGCCATCAGTGCCAGCGGGCCCCCGAACACCGGGGAGCTGTTTTTT. Its protein product is CAISASGPPNTGELFF.

This clone has just a few counts. The chain joins TRBV10-2 to TRBJ1-1; no firm D call. The CDR3 covers 14 residues. Trimming took 4 bases from V and 2 from J, leaving 11 bases between them. From germline, CDR1 is WSHSY and CDR2 SAAADI. In DNA, the CDR3 is TGCGCCAGCAGTGGCCAGGCACTCAACACTGAAGCTTTCTTT. Its translation is CASSGQALNTEAFF.

This sequence joins TRBV14 and TRBJ2-7; TRBD2 matches at 7 bases. Germline V gene lookup returns CDR1 SGHDN and CDR2 FVKESK. The CDR3 is made up of 14 amino acids. J gave up 2 bases and V 1 base, and 2 bases lay outside the gene matches. CDR3 sequence reads: CASSQVGRAYEQYF. CDR3 nucleotides: TGTGCCAGCAGCCAAGTAGGGAGGGCCTACGAGCAGTACTTC.

This clone was seen only once. The V gene is TRBV4-3, the J gene TRBJ2-3, with 12 bases that match TRBD2. This CDR3 is built from 16 residues. Germline V lookup: CDR1 LGHNA, CDR2 YSLEER. V lost 3 bases, J lost 7 bases, and 8 bases stayed unmatched. CDR3 sequence (DNA): TGCGCCAGCAGCCAGGATCGTGGGACTAGCGGGCATACGCAGTATTTT. It specifies CASSQDRGTSGHTQYF.

The chain couples TRBV29-1 to TRBJ2-3; unclear D gene. This CDR3 is built from 17 residues. Deletions cut 4 bases from V and 0 bases from J, with 20 bases between. Germline lookup yields CDR1 SQVTM and CDR2 ANQGSEA. Here the CDR3 reads CSVVGLGVWVSTDTQYF. CDR3 in DNA: TGCAGCGTTGTAGGGTTAGGAGTTTGGGTCAGCACAGATACGCAGTATTTT.

The chain uses TRBV9 and TRBJ2-7; 8 bases match TRBD2. Germline trimming cut 3 bases from V and 6 bases from J; bases unmatched to any gene: 8. Germline loops: CDR1 SGDLS, CDR2 YYNGEE. The CDR3 loop spans 14 amino acids. CDR3 residues: CASSARGAEGEQYF. As DNA, the CDR3 is TGTGCCAGCAGCGCGCGGGGGGCGGAGGGCGAGCAGTACTTC.

This clone was picked up a small number of times. The chain employs TRBV7-9 and TRBJ2-7; TRBD1 matches at 8 bases. The germline V gene has CDR1 SEHNR and CDR2 FQNEAQ (reference sequence). V gave up 4 bases and J gave up 1 base; unmatched junction bases: 9. The CDR3 runs to 16 residues. The CDR3 loop is CASSSLWQGASYEQYF. The DNA for the CDR3 is TGTGCCAGCAGCTCACTGTGGCAGGGGGCTTCCTACGAGCAGTACTTC.

The chain couples TRBV13 to TRBJ2-1; 7 nucleotides align to TRBD2. Germline lookup yields CDR1 PRHDT and CDR2 FYEKMQ (reference sequence). After removal of 5 bases from V and 5 bases from J, the junction contained 12 bases not matched to a gene. The CDR3 has 16 amino acids. CDR3 bases: TGTGCCAGCAGCCTAACCCGGGACTACCTTAACAATGAGCAGTTCTTC. Protein sequence: CASSLTRDYLNNEQFF.

This clone was seen a single time. The chain links TRBV5-4 to TRBJ2-3; 9 bases map to TRBD2. After removal of 4 bases from V and 1 base from J, the junction contained 13 bases not matched to a gene. Germline V gives CDR1 SGHNT, CDR2 YYREEE (reference sequence). The CDR3 totals 18 residues. The CDR3 loop reads CASSRRSGGTLGTDTQYF. CDR3 nucleotide sequence: TGTGCCAGCAGCCGAAGGAGCGGGGGGACATTGGGCACAGATACGCAGTATTTT.

The rearrangement joins TRBV4-1 to TRBJ2-7, with D maybe TRBD2 (5 bases). V was trimmed by 4 bases and J by 0 bases, leaving 13 bases between them. Germline assignment: CDR1 MGHRA and CDR2 YSYEKL. The CDR3 is 15 amino acids. The DNA for the CDR3 is TGCGCCAGCAGCCGATCGACTGGGAGCTCCTACGAGCAGTACTTC. Its translation: CASSRSTGSSYEQYF.

The rearrangement uses TRBV28 and TRBJ2-1; maybe TRBD2 (6 bases). This CDR3 has 13 amino acids. Germline values: CDR1 MDHEN, CDR2 SYDVKM. The V end lost 5 bases, the J end lost 9 bases, and 14 bases lay between the germline ends. The CDR3 coding sequence is TGTGCCAGCAGTCCGGAATGGCGGGGTGAGCAGTTCTTC. It codes for CASSPEWRGEQFF.

The chain uses TRBV19 and TRBJ2-2, with TRBD2 matching 10 bases. Trimming took 4 bases from V and 4 from J; bases not matched to a gene: 3. CDR3 length: 15 residues. Germline assignment: CDR1 LNHDA and CDR2 SQIVND (reference sequence). The CDR3 protein is CASSSTSGATGELFF. The CDR3 DNA reads as TGTGCCAGTAGTAGTACTAGCGGGGCCACCGGGGAGCTGTTTTTT.

The chain carries TRBV7-9 and TRBJ2-3; D uncertain. Trimming took off 1 base at V and 0 bases at J, with 8 bases between the two ends. Germline CDR1 reads SEHNR; CDR2 reads FQNEAQ (reference sequence). The CDR3 contains 15 residues. CDR3 DNA: TGTGCCAGCAGCTTAGTTGGTAAGAGCACAGATACGCAGTATTTT. It translates to CASSLVGKSTDTQYF.

The chain joins TRBV5-1 to TRBJ1-1, with 8 bases aligning to TRBD1. Germline V lookup: CDR1 SGHRS, CDR2 YFSETQ. The CDR3 totals 13 residues. J gave up 3 bases and V 4 bases, and 2 bases lay outside the gene matches. Written as DNA, the CDR3 is TGCGCCAGCAGCCTCAGGGGGCACACTGAAGCTTTCTTT. It is translated as CASSLRGHTEAFF. Variable domain in full (rest from reference TRBV5-1 and TRBJ1-1): KAGVTQTPRYLIKTRGQQVTLSCSPISGHRSVSWYQQTPGQGLQFLFEYFSETQRNKGNFPGRFSGRQFSNSRSEMNVSTLELGDSALYLCASSLRGHTEAFFGQGTRLTVV.

The chain couples TRBV11-2 to TRBJ1-2; 8 bases agree with TRBD1. This CDR3 is built from 16 residues. The ends lost 6 bases at V and 4 bases at J; junction bases unmatched: 13. CDR1 is SGHAT, CDR2 FQNNGV, per germline. The CDR3 region has the DNA TGTGCCAGCAGTTCCGTCAGGGGGCCACGTCGCTATGGCTACACCTTC. It codes for CASSSVRGPRRYGYTF.

This clone was counted only a few times. The J gene is TRBJ1-1, the V gene TRBV19; no clear D gene. CDR3 length: 12 residues. In germline, CDR1 is LNHDA, CDR2 SQIVND (reference sequence). Trimming left V 5 bases short and J 1 base short, with 5 bases between. The CDR3 coding sequence is TGTGCCAGTAGTTTTCCGAACACTGAAGCTTTCTTT. This sequence encodes CASSFPNTEAFF. The variable domain in full, with the rest retrieved from reference TRBV19 and TRBJ1-1, is DGGITQSPKYLFRKEGQNVTLSCEQNLNHDAMYWYRQDPGQGLRLIYYSQIVNDFQKGDIAEGYSVSREKKESFPLTVTSAQKNPTAFYLCASSFPNTEAFFGQGTRLTVV.

The chain uses TRBV6-6 and TRBJ2-3, with 10 positions matching TRBD2. This CDR3 region has 15 residues. V trimming: 7 bases; J trimming: 2 bases; junction bases outside the gene matches: 6. CDR1 and CDR2 from the germline V gene are MNHNY and SVGAGI (reference sequence). This chain's CDR3 is CASMELAGFTDTQYF. DNA of the CDR3: TGTGCCAGCATGGAACTAGCGGGATTCACAGATACGCAGTATTTT.

V and J are TRBV25-1 and TRBJ2-1; TRBD1 matches at 9 bases. This CDR3 is built from 16 residues. Germline V gives CDR1 MGHDK, CDR2 SYGVNS. J lost 6 bases, V lost 4 bases, and 10 bases had no gene match. Here the CDR3 DNA reads TGTGCCAGCAGTGCGCTAGACAGGGGGGTCGGCAATGAGCAGTTCTTC. This translates into CASSALDRGVGNEQFF.

As concerns this clone: Within the sample, other DNA sequences also encode this same CDR3. The chain has TRBV9 and TRBJ2-2; D gene ambiguous. V was pared by 0 bases and J by 6 bases, with 6 bases between. This CDR3 is built from 13 residues. CDR1 SGDLS and CDR2 YYNGEE come from the germline V gene. CDR3 region: CASSVDLSGELFF. CDR3 nucleotides: TGTGCCAGCAGCGTAGACTTGTCCGGGGAGCTGTTTTTT.

By share, this clone ranks as medium-sized. The gene calls are TRBV6-6 and TRBJ1-1; 7 nucleotides align to TRBD1. From germline, CDR1 is MNHNY and CDR2 SVGAGI (reference sequence). The CDR3 loop spans 13 amino acids. Trimming took 6 bases from V and 3 from J; bases not matched to a gene: 4. CDR3 DNA sequence: TGTGCCAGCAGCCCCGGGACAGACACTGAAGCTTTCTTT. Protein: CASSPGTDTEAFF.

This clone occurred a few times. V is TRBV5-1 and J is TRBJ2-7; D gene ambiguous. The CDR3 is 12 amino acids. V was trimmed by 4 bases and J by 2 bases, leaving 7 bases between them. Germline V lookup: CDR1 SGHRS, CDR2 YFSETQ. CDR3 DNA sequence: TGCGCCAGCAGCCGGAATCCCTACGAGCAGTACTTC. The encoded protein is CASSRNPYEQYF.

This clone was observed a handful of times. The J gene is TRBJ2-1, the V gene TRBV19, with TRBD2 matching 11 bases. Germline loops: CDR1 LNHDA, CDR2 SQIVND (reference sequence). V lost 4 bases and J lost 5; bases outside the gene matches: 10. This CDR3 has 17 amino acids. Here the CDR3 reads CASSTPRLAGYNNEQFF. The CDR3 DNA follows: TGTGCCAGTAGTACCCCTCGACTAGCGGGATACAACAATGAGCAGTTCTTC.

This clone was detected once. The gene calls are TRBV29-1 and TRBJ1-1, with D perhaps matching TRBD1 (6 bases). V was cut by 7 bases and J by 6 bases, with 15 bases left in between. The CDR3 covers 12 residues. Germline V lookup: CDR1 SQVTM, CDR2 ANQGSEA. CDR3 in DNA: TGCAGCGCGGAGGCTGACAGGTCTGAAGCTTTCTTT. Amino acid sequence: CSAEADRSEAFF.

This clone was detected only a few times. The CDR3 sequence: CASSYEWGHYNEQFF. The CDR3 nucleotides read TGCGCCAGCAGCTACGAGTGGGGGCATTACAATGAGCAGTTCTTC. The gene calls are TRBV5-1 and TRBJ2-1; TRBD1 is a possible D gene (6 bases). This CDR3 spans 15 amino acids. The germline gives CDR1 SGHRS, CDR2 YFSETQ. V was pared by 3 bases and J by 4 bases, with 14 bases between.

This clone appeared a few times. This chain's CDR3 is CASSSLGGLAEAFF. CDR3 nucleotides: TGTGCCAGTAGTAGCCTTGGGGGGCTGGCTGAAGCTTTCTTT. V usage is TRBV19 and J usage is TRBJ1-1; D possibly corresponds to TRBD1 (6 bases). V was pared by 4 bases and J by 6 bases, with 15 bases between. Germline CDR1 LNHDA, CDR2 SQIVND (reference sequence). The CDR3 runs 14 residues.

This sequence joins TRBV18 and TRBJ2-7, with D perhaps TRBD1 (5 bases). The CDR3 totals 13 residues. CDR1 KGHSH and CDR2 LQKENI come from the germline V gene. Trimming removed 3 bases from V and 1 base from J, with 7 bases in between. In nucleotides, the CDR3 is TGTGCCAGCTCACCGGGGCTTTCCTACGAGCAGTACTTC. Translation gives CASSPGLSYEQYF.

J is TRBJ2-2 and V is TRBV10-1; D is uncertain. Germline-derived CDR1 and CDR2 are WNHNN and SYGVQD (reference sequence). Trimming removed 7 bases at V and 7 bases at J, with 13 bases between. The CDR3 has 13 amino acids. DNA of the CDR3: TGCGCCAGCATTAGGTCTCGGAGCGGGGAGCTGTTTTTT. Residues: CASIRSRSGELFF.

This clone was observed a handful of times. V gene TRBV4-2 combines with J gene TRBJ2-1; tentatively, D is TRBD1 or TRBD2 (5 bases each). Trimming took off 1 base at V and 4 bases at J, with 11 bases between the two ends. CDR1 is LGHNA and CDR2 is YNFKEQ in the germline V gene. The CDR3 sequence is 15 residues long. CDR3 sequence (DNA): TGTGCCAGCAGCCAAGGGTACGGGGCTTACAATGAGCAGTTCTTC. Its translation: CASSQGYGAYNEQFF.

The chain combines TRBV5-4 with TRBJ2-1, with 7 bases fitting TRBD1. Looked up from germline, CDR1 is SGHNT and CDR2 is YYREEE (reference sequence). The CDR3 contains 15 residues. V shed 5 bases and J 0 bases; nucleotides not matched to a gene: 5. The CDR3 sequence is CASRPTGSSYNEQFF. In DNA form, the CDR3 reads TGTGCCAGCAGGCCGACAGGGAGCTCCTACAATGAGCAGTTCTTC.